This passage covers 6 T cell receptor beta chains from one sample sequenced in a study of sequential checkpoint blockade in melanoma. TCRdb keeps only in-frame clones here, not all; method: immunoSEQ multiplex PCR. The sample lists approximately 3,500 clones; approximately 25% were seen once. Treatment defined: randomized to nivolumab then ipilimumab (arm A) or the reverse (arm B). The sample in question was tumor tissue (inferred from file names), obtained from a patient given nivolumab and ipilimumab in sequence. All receptors derive from a human donor with melanoma.

This clone was recorded many times. The V gene is TRBV9, the J gene TRBJ1-5; 8 bases align to TRBD1. The CDR3 consists of 14 residues. The V and J ends lost 5 bases and 3 bases, in that order; junction bases with no gene match: 4. Germline CDR1 SGDLS, CDR2 YYNGEE. CDR3 sequence (DNA): TGTGCCAGCAGTGGACAGGGCCTCAATCAGCCCCAGCATTTT. It specifies CASSGQGLNQPQHF.

This chain connects TRBV18 to TRBJ1-2; a possible D gene is TRBD1 (5 bases). The V end lost 9 bases, the J end lost 3 bases, and 14 bases lay between the germline ends. CDR1 is KGHSH, CDR2 LQKENI, per germline. The CDR3 is made up of 13 amino acids. The CDR3 DNA reads as TGTGCCAGTTCGTTAGAGACAGACTATGGCTACACCTTC. This sequence encodes CASSLETDYGYTF.

The V and J genes are TRBV19 and TRBJ2-7; D not certain. The CDR3 has 12 residues. Deletions cut 0 bases from V and 3 bases from J, with 3 bases between. Germline V gene data show CDR1 as LNHDA and CDR2 as SQIVND (reference sequence). CDR3 sequence reads: CASSIDNYEQYF. The CDR3 region has the DNA TGTGCCAGTAGTATAGATAACTACGAGCAGTACTTC.

This clone was counted only a few times. The V call is TRBV19, the J call TRBJ2-7, with D possibly matching TRBD1 (6 bases). CDR3 length: 15 residues. Trimming left V 4 bases short and J 2 bases short, with 15 bases between. Germline V lookup: CDR1 LNHDA, CDR2 SQIVND (reference sequence). DNA for the CDR3: TGTGCCAGTAGTACCACAGGGTCGCCTACCTACGAGCAGTACTTC. Translation: CASSTTGSPTYEQYF.

The chain combines TRBV19 with TRBJ1-5; D is unresolved. CDR1 is LNHDA, CDR2 SQIVND, per germline (reference sequence). The V gene lost 3 bases and the J gene lost 0 bases, with 9 bases spanning the gap. The CDR3 loop spans 15 amino acids. CDR3 sequence (DNA): TGTGCCAGTAGTATGGGCAGCTATAGCAATCAGCCCCAGCATTTT. This encodes CASSMGSYSNQPQHF.

This clone has a handful of counts. The rearrangement links TRBV15 to TRBJ2-1, with TRBD1 identical over 7 bases. Germline values: CDR1 LNHNV, CDR2 YYDKDF (reference sequence). The V segment lost 2 bases and the J segment 8 bases; nucleotides outside the gene matches: 6. This CDR3 contains 14 residues. The CDR3 region has the DNA TGTGCCACCAGCAGACCTGACAGGGACCATGAGCAGTTCTTC. Encoded protein: CATSRPDRDHEQFF.